This T cell receptor (beta chain) was retrieved from a study of blood T cell repertoires in COVID-19. Whole-study context: T cells, B-cell-depleted T cells, or PBMCs provided the cDNA or gDNA that served as material.

Sequenced by immunoSEQ multiplex PCR; TCRdb stores in-frame clones only, minus some. The top ten hold 10% of the sample, which has roughly 92,000 clones, approximately 86% seen once. The germline V gene encodes CDR1 ENHRY and CDR2 SYGVKD. The V gene lost 3 bases and the J gene lost 3 bases, with 5 bases spanning the gap. This CDR3 is built from 12 residues. The V call is TRBV10-3, the J call TRBJ1-1; D may be TRBD1 (5 bases). The specimen was peripheral blood. The source is a man aged 45 to 65 with acute or convalescent COVID-19. The CDR3 DNA follows: TGTGCCATCAGTGAAGGGGACACTGAAGCTTTCTTT. Protein: CAISEGDTEAFF.